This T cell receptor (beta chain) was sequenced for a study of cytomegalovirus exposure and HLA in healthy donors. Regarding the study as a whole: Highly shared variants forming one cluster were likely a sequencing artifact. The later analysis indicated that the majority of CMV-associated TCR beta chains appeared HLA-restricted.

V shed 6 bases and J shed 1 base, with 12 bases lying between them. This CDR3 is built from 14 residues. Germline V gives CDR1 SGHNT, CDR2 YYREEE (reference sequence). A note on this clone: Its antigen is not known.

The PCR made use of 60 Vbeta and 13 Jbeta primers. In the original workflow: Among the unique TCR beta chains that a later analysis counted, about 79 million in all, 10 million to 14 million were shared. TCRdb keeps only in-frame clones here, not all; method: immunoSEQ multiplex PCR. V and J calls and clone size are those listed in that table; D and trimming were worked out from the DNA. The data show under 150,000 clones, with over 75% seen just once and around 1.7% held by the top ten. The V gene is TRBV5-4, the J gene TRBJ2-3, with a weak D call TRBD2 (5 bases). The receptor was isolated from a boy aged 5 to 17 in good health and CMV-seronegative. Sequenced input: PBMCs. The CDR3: CASTGEIGTDTQYF. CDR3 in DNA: TGTGCCAGCACCGGGGAGATTGGCACAGATACGCAGTATTTT.